Each of the 28 T cell receptor beta chains below was sequenced from the same sample in a study of blood T cell repertoires in COVID-19. Some clones are missing from TCRdb's copy, which holds only in-frame ones; the method was immunoSEQ multiplex PCR. The table shows roughly 250,000 clones, with roughly 82% occurring only once. The sample was PBMCs or T cells enriched from blood (not recorded which). Source of these receptors: a woman aged 45-65 years who had recovered from COVID-19.

The chain employs TRBV7-2 and TRBJ2-5; 7 nucleotides match TRBD2. The trim removed 5 bases at V and 2 bases at J, leaving 11 bases unmatched. Germline assignment: CDR1 SGHTA and CDR2 FQGNSA. This CDR3 comprises 16 residues. The CDR3 DNA sequence: TGTGCCAGCAGCACAAAACAACTAGCGAATCAAGAGACCCAGTACTTC. This gives the protein CASSTKQLANQETQYF.

The chain carries TRBV5-5 and TRBJ2-2, with D hard to call. The CDR3 length is 17 residues. Germline CDR1 and CDR2: SGHKS and YYEKEE (reference sequence). Between the trimmed V and J ends, which lost 0 bases and 6 bases, there was a span of 18 bases. As DNA, the CDR3 is TGTGCCAGCAGCTTGGTCCAACAGAGTGATTGGGCCGGGGAGCTGTTTTTT. It specifies CASSLVQQSDWAGELFF.

This rearrangement joins TRBV3-1 (or the pseudogene TRBV3-2) to TRBJ2-3; TRBD2 aligns across 12 bases. CDR1 and CDR2 from the germline V gene are LGHDT and YNNKEL (reference sequence). V was pared by 0 bases and J by 5 bases, with 9 bases of the junction left unmatched. This CDR3 has 18 amino acids. CDR3 region: CASSQEVVLAGGKDTQYF. DNA of the CDR3: TGTGCCAGCAGCCAAGAGGTGGTACTAGCGGGAGGAAAAGATACGCAGTATTTT.

This chain links TRBV19 with TRBJ1-2; 7 bases align to TRBD1. Germline CDR1 reads LNHDA; CDR2 reads SQIVND (reference sequence). CDR3 length: 14 residues. V lost 7 bases and J lost 0; bases outside the gene matches: 5. The CDR3 DNA follows: TGTGCCAGTACCCCTGGGACAGCTAACTATGGCTACACCTTC. It yields the protein CASTPGTANYGYTF.

This chain links TRBV28 with TRBJ1-5; D ambiguous. Trimming stripped 2 bases from V and 2 bases from J, with 7 bases between. Per the germline V gene, CDR1 is MDHEN and CDR2 is SYDVKM. The CDR3 is made up of 14 amino acids. This CDR3 reads CASSLAGGNQPQHF. DNA of the CDR3: TGTGCCAGCAGTTTAGCGGGAGGCAATCAGCCCCAGCATTTT.

The gene calls are TRBV5-1 and TRBJ2-5; maybe TRBD2 (5 bases). In germline, CDR1 is SGHRS, CDR2 YFSETQ. Between the trimmed V and J ends, which lost 3 bases and 6 bases, there was a span of 18 bases. This CDR3 has 15 amino acids. In DNA form, the CDR3 reads TGCGCCAGCAGCTCGACCCTGGGAGCGGTGAAGACCCAGTACTTC. Translation: CASSSTLGAVKTQYF. The full variable domain, rest sourced from reference TRBV5-1 and TRBJ2-5, is KAGVTQTPRYLIKTRGQQVTLSCSPISGHRSVSWYQQTPGQGLQFLFEYFSETQRNKGNFPGRFSGRQFSNSRSEMNVSTLELGDSALYLCASSSTLGAVKTQYFGPGTRLLVL.

The chain joins TRBV7-2 to TRBJ1-1, with a tentative D call TRBD1 (6 bases). Trimming cost V 5 bases and J 9 bases, with 22 bases left between them. Germline V gene lookup returns CDR1 SGHTA and CDR2 FQGNSA. CDR3 length: 15 amino acids. Here the CDR3 DNA reads TGTGCCAGCAGCAGGGAAGGGGGTAGTCTTGGTAAAGCTTTCTTT. This sequence encodes CASSREGGSLGKAFF.

This chain connects TRBV3-1 (or the pseudogene TRBV3-2) to TRBJ2-5; 8 bases match TRBD2. The CDR3 length is 14 residues. The J segment lost 5 bases and the V segment lost 4 bases, leaving 6 bases of the junction unmatched. Germline V gives CDR1 LGHDT, CDR2 YNNKEL (reference sequence). As DNA, the CDR3 is TGTGCCAGCAGCCGTTGGCGGGAGGTCGAGACCCAGTACTTC. Its protein is CASSRWREVETQYF.

The CDR3 is CASSPTGGGETQYF. CDR3 DNA sequence: TGCGCCAGCAGCCCCACAGGGGGCGGAGAGACCCAGTACTTC. V gene TRBV4-3 combines with J gene TRBJ2-5; 9 bases are a match to TRBD1. Trimming removed 4 bases from V and 4 bases from J; junction bases left unmatched: 4. The CDR3 length is 14 residues. Germline assignment: CDR1 LGHNA and CDR2 YSLEER.

The chain links TRBV28 to TRBJ2-3; TRBD1 matches 7 bases. CDR3 length: 15 residues. Per germline, CDR1 MDHEN and CDR2 SYDVKM. After removal of 5 bases from V and 1 base from J, the junction contained 6 bases not matched to a gene. The CDR3 DNA follows: TGTGCCAGCAGTCCACCTGGGACAGGCACAGATACGCAGTATTTT. This sequence encodes CASSPPGTGTDTQYF.

The chain is built from TRBV21-1 and TRBJ2-1; TRBD1, the table's D call, lacks a check against the DNA. TRBV21-1 is given as a pseudogene. The CDR3 consists of 16 residues. The CDR3 region is CASSKGGPNLGNEQFF. The CDR3 DNA reads as TGTGCCAGCAGCAAAGGGGGGCCGAACCTAGGCAATGAGCAGTTCTTC.

The V and J genes are TRBV28 and TRBJ1-2; 9 nucleotides align to TRBD1. The CDR3 runs to 15 residues. Germline CDR1 reads MDHEN; CDR2 reads SYDVKM. The V segment lost 1 base and the J segment 4 bases; nucleotides outside the gene matches: 4. CDR3 sequence (DNA): TGTGCCAGCAGTTTATACCCGACAGGGGGCTATGGCTACACCTTC. Amino acids: CASSLYPTGGYGYTF.

The chain joins TRBV5-1 to TRBJ1-4, with a tentative D call TRBD1 (6 bases). Trimming left V 5 bases short and J 6 bases short, with 17 bases between. Germline-derived CDR1 and CDR2 are SGHRS and YFSETQ. The CDR3 loop spans 15 amino acids. CDR3 sequence reads: CASSPAGTIYEKLFF. The CDR3 DNA is TGCGCCAGCAGTCCAGCCGGGACAATCTATGAAAAACTGTTTTTT.

This chain connects TRBV19 to TRBJ2-5, with TRBD2 identical over 9 bases. V lost 4 bases, J lost 5 bases, and 11 bases stayed unmatched. This CDR3 is 16 amino acids long. Germline values: CDR1 LNHDA, CDR2 SQIVND (reference sequence). CDR3 bases: TGTGCCAGTAGTAGCCCCCCCGGGACTAGCAAGGAGACCCAGTACTTC. This sequence encodes CASSSPPGTSKETQYF.

The CDR3: CASSSSSRDRGYGYTF. For the CDR3, the DNA is TGTGCCAGCAGCTCAAGTTCCCGGGACAGGGGGTATGGCTACACCTTC. The gene calls are TRBV6-2 or TRBV6-3 and TRBJ1-2; TRBD1 agrees at 11 bases. The trim removed 6 bases at V and 5 bases at J, leaving 11 bases unmatched. Germline values: CDR1 MNHEY, CDR2 SVGEGT. This CDR3 has 16 amino acids.

DNA of the CDR3: TGTGCCAGCAGCATGGGACATTCGGACACCATATATTTT. This gives the protein CASSMGHSDTIYF. This chain uses TRBV5-4 with TRBJ1-3; tentative D call: TRBD1 (6 bases). The CDR3 has 13 residues. CDR1 is SGHNT and CDR2 is YYREEE in the germline V gene (reference sequence). V dropped 4 bases and J dropped 8 bases, with 13 bases sitting between them.

The chain employs TRBV19 and TRBJ1-5; D gene uncertain. Germline values: CDR1 LNHDA, CDR2 SQIVND (reference sequence). This CDR3 comprises 14 residues. V dropped 2 bases and J dropped 11 bases, with 16 bases sitting between them. This CDR3 reads CASSIKGGTQAQHF. The CDR3, as DNA: TGTGCCAGTAGTATAAAGGGAGGTACTCAAGCCCAGCATTTT.

This rearrangement joins TRBV6-5 to TRBJ1-6, with D perhaps TRBD1 (5 bases). This CDR3 is built from 13 residues. V was trimmed by 2 bases and J by 13 bases, leaving 12 bases between them. Germline V gene lookup returns CDR1 MNHEY and CDR2 SVGAGI. CDR3 in DNA: TGTGCCAGCAGTTACCGGGGACTTGTGCCCCTCCACTTT. This gives the protein CASSYRGLVPLHF.

By proportion, this clone is medium-sized. The rearrangement joins TRBV6-4 to TRBJ2-3; 10 bases line up with TRBD2. Germline CDR1 MRHNA, CDR2 SNTAGT. With V trimmed by 5 bases and J by 4 bases, 3 bases remained unmatched. This CDR3 comprises 14 residues. CDR3 region: CASSSGGASDTQYF. The CDR3 bases are TGTGCCAGCAGTAGCGGGGGGGCCTCAGATACGCAGTATTTT.

This clone was detected a few times. The V gene is TRBV11-3, the J gene TRBJ1-1; a weak D match, TRBD1 (6 bases). Germline V gene lookup returns CDR1 SGHNT and CDR2 YENEEA. Trimming removed 0 bases from V and 0 bases from J, with 17 bases in between. The CDR3 runs 18 residues. CDR3 nucleotides: TGTGCCAGCAGCTTAGAAGGCAGGGGCCGATCCCTGAACACTGAAGCTTTCTTT. It specifies CASSLEGRGRSLNTEAFF. The complete variable domain, with remaining parts taken from reference TRBV11-3 and TRBJ1-1, reads EAGVVQSPRYKIIEKKQPVAFWCNPISGHNTLYWYLQNLGQGPELLIRYENEEAVDDSQLPKDRFSAERLKGVDSTLKIQPAELGDSAVYLCASSLEGRGRSLNTEAFFGQGTRLTVV.

The gene calls are TRBV20-1 and TRBJ2-1; D is uncertain. Looked up from germline, CDR1 is DFQATT and CDR2 is SNEGSKA (reference sequence). Trimming removed 3 bases from V and 6 bases from J, with 6 bases in between. CDR3 length: 11 residues. CDR3 protein: CSARRPNEQFF. CDR3 DNA: TGCAGTGCTAGGCGCCCCAATGAGCAGTTCTTC.

V and J are TRBV18 and TRBJ2-1, with TRBD1 matching 7 bases. The CDR3 sequence is 15 residues long. V shed 7 bases and J 2 bases; nucleotides not matched to a gene: 8. Germline loops: CDR1 KGHSH, CDR2 LQKENI. CDR3 sequence: CASFMDRTPYNEQFF. The DNA for the CDR3 is TGTGCCAGCTTCATGGACAGGACCCCCTACAATGAGCAGTTCTTC.

The sample holds many counts of this clone. This chain connects TRBV4-1 to TRBJ1-6; 12 positions agree with TRBD1. Germline V gives CDR1 MGHRA, CDR2 YSYEKL. The CDR3 runs to 17 residues. Unmatched junction bases numbered 5, after V lost 1 base and J lost 7 bases. As DNA, the CDR3 is TGCGCCAGCAGCCAAGGGGGACAGGGGGCAAGGAATTCACCCCTCCACTTT. As protein: CASSQGGQGARNSPLHF.

This clone appeared a single time. This chain uses TRBV20-1 with TRBJ2-7, with 11 nucleotides matching TRBD2. The CDR3 has 18 residues. V trimming: 3 bases; J trimming: 1 base; junction bases outside the gene matches: 14. The germline V gene encodes CDR1 DFQATT and CDR2 SNEGSKA (reference sequence). This CDR3 is CSASGNSGRASGSYEQYF. CDR3 coding DNA: TGCAGTGCTAGTGGGAATAGCGGGAGGGCGTCAGGATCCTACGAGCAGTACTTC.

The V call is TRBV7-9, the J call TRBJ2-4; 10 nucleotides line up with TRBD1. Germline CDR1 and CDR2: SEHNR and FQNEAQ (reference sequence). The CDR3 contains 16 residues. Losses at the gene ends were 4 bases for V and 0 bases for J; bases not matched to a gene: 3. The CDR3 DNA is TGTGCCAGCAGCTGGGGACAGGGGCTAGCCAAAAACATTCAGTACTTC. Translating gives CASSWGQGLAKNIQYF.

The chain employs TRBV6-2 or TRBV6-3 and TRBJ2-3, with D tentatively TRBD1 (6 bases). CDR3 size: 15 residues. V lost 0 bases, J lost 3 bases, and 10 bases lay in between. Germline V gene data show CDR1 as MNHEY and CDR2 as SVGEGT. The CDR3 here is CASSYSQGRTDTQYF. CDR3 DNA sequence: TGTGCCAGCAGTTACTCCCAGGGGCGGACAGATACGCAGTATTTT.

The V gene is TRBV7-9, the J gene TRBJ1-4, with D possibly being TRBD1 (5 bases). Per germline, CDR1 SEHNR and CDR2 FQNEAQ (reference sequence). V lost 5 bases to trimming and J lost 8 bases, with 18 bases between them. There are 15 residues in the CDR3. The CDR3 is CASSDRQPLREKLFF. The CDR3, as DNA: TGTGCCAGCAGCGACCGACAGCCGCTGCGGGAAAAACTGTTTTTT.

The chain recombines TRBV15 with TRBJ2-2; possible D gene TRBD1, 6 bases. Germline values: CDR1 LNHNV, CDR2 YYDKDF (reference sequence). This CDR3 spans 15 amino acids. Between the trimmed V and J ends, which lost 4 bases and 4 bases, there was a span of 13 bases. CDR3 in amino acids: CATSKSTGITGELFF. CDR3 sequence (DNA): TGTGCCACCAGCAAATCGACAGGAATCACCGGGGAGCTGTTTTTT.